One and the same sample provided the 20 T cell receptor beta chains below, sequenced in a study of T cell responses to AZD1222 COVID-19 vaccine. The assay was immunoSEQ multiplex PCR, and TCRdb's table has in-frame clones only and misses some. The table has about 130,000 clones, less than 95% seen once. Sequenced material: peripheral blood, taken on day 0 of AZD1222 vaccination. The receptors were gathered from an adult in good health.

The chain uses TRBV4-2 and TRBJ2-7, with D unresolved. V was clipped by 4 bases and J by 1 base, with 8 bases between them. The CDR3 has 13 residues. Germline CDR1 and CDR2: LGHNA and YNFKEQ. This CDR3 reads CASSRESSYEQYF. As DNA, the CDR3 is TGTGCCAGCAGCCGAGAGAGTTCCTACGAGCAGTACTTC.

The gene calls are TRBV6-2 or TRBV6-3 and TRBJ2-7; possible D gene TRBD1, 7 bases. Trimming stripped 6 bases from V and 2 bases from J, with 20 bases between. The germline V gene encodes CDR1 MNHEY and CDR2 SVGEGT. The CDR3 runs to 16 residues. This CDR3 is CASSPVRGPSAYEQYF. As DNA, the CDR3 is TGTGCCAGCAGCCCGGTAAGGGGGCCTAGCGCCTACGAGCAGTACTTC.

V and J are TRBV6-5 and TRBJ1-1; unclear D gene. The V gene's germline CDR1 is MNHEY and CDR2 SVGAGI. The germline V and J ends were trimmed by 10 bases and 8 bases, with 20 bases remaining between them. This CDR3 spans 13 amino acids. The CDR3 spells CATKPFGSREAFF. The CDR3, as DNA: TGTGCCACCAAACCGTTCGGGAGCCGAGAAGCTTTCTTT.

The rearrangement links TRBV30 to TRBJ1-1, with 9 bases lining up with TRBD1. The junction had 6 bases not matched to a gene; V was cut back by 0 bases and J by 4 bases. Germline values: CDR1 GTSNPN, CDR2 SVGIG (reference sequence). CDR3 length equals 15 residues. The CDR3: CAWSVPMDRGTEAFF. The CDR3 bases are TGTGCCTGGAGTGTACCCATGGACAGGGGCACTGAAGCTTTCTTT. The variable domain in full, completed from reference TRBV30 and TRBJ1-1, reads SQTIHQWPATLVQPVGSPLSLECTVEGTSNPNLYWYRQAAGRGLQLLFYSVGIGQISSEVPQNLSASRPQDRQFILSSKKLLLSDSGFYLCAWSVPMDRGTEAFFGQGTRLTVV.

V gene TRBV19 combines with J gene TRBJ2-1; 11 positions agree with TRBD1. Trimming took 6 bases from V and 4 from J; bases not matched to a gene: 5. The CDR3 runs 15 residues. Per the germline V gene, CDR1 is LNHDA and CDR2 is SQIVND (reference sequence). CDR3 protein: CASRPGQGAYNEQFF. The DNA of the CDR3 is TGTGCCAGTAGGCCCGGACAGGGGGCATACAATGAGCAGTTCTTC.

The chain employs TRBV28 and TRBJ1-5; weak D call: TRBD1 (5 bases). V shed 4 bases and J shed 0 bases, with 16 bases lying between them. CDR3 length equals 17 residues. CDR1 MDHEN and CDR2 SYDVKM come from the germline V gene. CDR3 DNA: TGTGCCAGCAGTTCCGGGACCAGCTCCTATAGCAATCAGCCCCAGCATTTT. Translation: CASSSGTSSYSNQPQHF.

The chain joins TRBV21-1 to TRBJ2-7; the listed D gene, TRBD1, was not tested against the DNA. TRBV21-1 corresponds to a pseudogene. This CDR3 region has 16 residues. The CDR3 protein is CASSKKCGTGVYEQYF. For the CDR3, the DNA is TGTGCCAGCAGCAAAAAATGCGGGACAGGTGTCTACGAGCAGTACTTC.

The CDR3 DNA sequence: TGTGCCAGCATCGCACTGCTTGGGGGGACAACCTCTTACACCGGGGAGCTGTTTTTT. This codes for CASIALLGGTTSYTGELFF. The chain has TRBV28 and TRBJ2-2, with D perhaps matching TRBD1 or TRBD2 (6 bases each). The ends were cut back, 7 bases at V and 3 bases at J, with 27 bases in the middle. This CDR3 contains 19 residues. CDR1 and CDR2 (germline): MDHEN, SYDVKM.

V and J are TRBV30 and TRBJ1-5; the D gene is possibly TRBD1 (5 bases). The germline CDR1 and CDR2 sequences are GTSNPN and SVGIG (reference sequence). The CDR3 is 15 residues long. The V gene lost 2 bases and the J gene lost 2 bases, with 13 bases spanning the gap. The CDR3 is CAWSRGGLGNQPQHF. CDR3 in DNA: TGTGCCTGGAGTCGGGGGGGTCTAGGCAATCAGCCCCAGCATTTT.

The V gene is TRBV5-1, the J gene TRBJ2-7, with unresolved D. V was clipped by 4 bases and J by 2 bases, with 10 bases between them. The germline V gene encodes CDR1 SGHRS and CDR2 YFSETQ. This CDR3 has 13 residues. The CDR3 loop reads CASSLHTAYEQYF. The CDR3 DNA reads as TGCGCCAGCAGCCTGCACACCGCCTACGAGCAGTACTTC.

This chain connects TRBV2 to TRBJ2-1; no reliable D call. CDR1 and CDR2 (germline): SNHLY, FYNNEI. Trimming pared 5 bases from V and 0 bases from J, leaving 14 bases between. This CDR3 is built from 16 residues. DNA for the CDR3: TGTGCCAGCAGTTATTCGGCGGCGAGCTCCTACAATGAGCAGTTCTTC. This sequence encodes CASSYSAASSYNEQFF.

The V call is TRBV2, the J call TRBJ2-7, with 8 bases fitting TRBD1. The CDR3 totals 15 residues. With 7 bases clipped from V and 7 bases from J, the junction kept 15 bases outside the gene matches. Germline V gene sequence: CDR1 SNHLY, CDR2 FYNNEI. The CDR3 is CASTPGSGGLWEQYF. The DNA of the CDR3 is TGTGCCAGCACCCCCGGGTCAGGGGGCCTTTGGGAGCAGTACTTC.

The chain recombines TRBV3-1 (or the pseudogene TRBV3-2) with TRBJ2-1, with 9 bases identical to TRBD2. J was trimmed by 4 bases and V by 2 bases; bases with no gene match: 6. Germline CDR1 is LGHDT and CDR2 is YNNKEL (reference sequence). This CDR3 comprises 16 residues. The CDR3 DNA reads TGTGCCAGCAGCCAATTAGCGGGGGCAACGTACAATGAGCAGTTCTTC. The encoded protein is CASSQLAGATYNEQFF.

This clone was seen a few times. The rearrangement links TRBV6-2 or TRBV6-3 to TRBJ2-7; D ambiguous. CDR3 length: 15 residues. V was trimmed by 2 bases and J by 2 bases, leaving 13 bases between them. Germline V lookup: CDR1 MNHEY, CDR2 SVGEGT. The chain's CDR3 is CASSYGPALPYEQYF. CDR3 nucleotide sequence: TGTGCCAGCAGTTACGGCCCAGCTCTTCCCTACGAGCAGTACTTC.

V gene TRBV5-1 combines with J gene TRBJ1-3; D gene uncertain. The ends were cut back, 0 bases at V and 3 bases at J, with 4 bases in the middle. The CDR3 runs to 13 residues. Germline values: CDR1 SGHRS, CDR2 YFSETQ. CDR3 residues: CASSLGYGNTIYF. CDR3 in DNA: TGCGCCAGCAGCTTGGGGTATGGAAACACCATATATTTT.

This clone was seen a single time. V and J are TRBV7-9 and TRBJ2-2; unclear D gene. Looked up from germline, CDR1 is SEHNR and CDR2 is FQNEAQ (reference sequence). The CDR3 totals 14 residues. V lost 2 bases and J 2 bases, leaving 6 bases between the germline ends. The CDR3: CASSLPTNTGELFF. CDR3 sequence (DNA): TGTGCCAGCAGCTTACCCACCAACACCGGGGAGCTGTTTTTT.

The CDR3 protein is CATSRDRASGLDYSYNEQFF. The CDR3 DNA sequence: TGTGCCACCAGCAGAGATCGGGCTAGCGGGTTGGACTACTCCTACAATGAGCAGTTCTTC. V gene TRBV15 combines with J gene TRBJ2-1; 8 nucleotides agree with TRBD2. CDR3 length equals 20 residues. Germline trimming cut 0 bases from V and 0 bases from J; bases unmatched to any gene: 13. Germline CDR1 is LNHNV and CDR2 is YYDKDF (reference sequence).

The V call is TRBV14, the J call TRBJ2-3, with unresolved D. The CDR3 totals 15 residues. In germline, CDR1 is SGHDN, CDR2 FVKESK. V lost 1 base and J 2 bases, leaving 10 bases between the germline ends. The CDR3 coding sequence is TGTGCCAGCAGCCAAGTGGAAACGATCACAGATACGCAGTATTTT. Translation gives CASSQVETITDTQYF.

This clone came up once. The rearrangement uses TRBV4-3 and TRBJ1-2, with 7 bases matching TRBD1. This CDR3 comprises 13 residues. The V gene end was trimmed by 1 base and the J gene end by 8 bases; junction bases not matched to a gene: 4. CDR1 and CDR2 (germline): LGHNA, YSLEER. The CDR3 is CASSQGQGRGYTF. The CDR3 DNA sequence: TGCGCCAGCAGCCAAGGACAGGGTCGCGGCTACACCTTC.

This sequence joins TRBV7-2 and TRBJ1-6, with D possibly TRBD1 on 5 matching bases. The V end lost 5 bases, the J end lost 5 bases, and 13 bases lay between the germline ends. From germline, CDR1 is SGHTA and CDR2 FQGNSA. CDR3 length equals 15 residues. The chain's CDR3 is CASSPWGGNNSPLHF. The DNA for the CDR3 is TGTGCCAGCAGCCCTTGGGGCGGGAATAATTCACCCCTCCACTTT.